What follows are 9 T cell receptor beta chains derived from one specimen sequenced in a study of blood T cell repertoires in COVID-19. The repertoire was sequenced with immunoSEQ multiplex PCR; TCRdb's copy has only in-frame clones and lacks some. Here the sample spans about 180,000 clones, about 80% being singletons. The specimen was PBMCs or T cells enriched from blood (not recorded which). Every receptor here comes from a man in his sixties who had been exposed to COVID-19.

The chain combines TRBV24-1 with TRBJ1-5; D uncertain. Looked up from germline, CDR1 is KGHDR and CDR2 is SFDVKD. This CDR3 has 15 amino acids. Between the trimmed V and J ends, which lost 0 bases and 0 bases, there was a span of 5 bases. The CDR3 DNA reads TGTGCCACCAGTGATTTGCGGGGTAGCAATCAGCCCCAGCATTTT. This sequence encodes CATSDLRGSNQPQHF.

This clone was found once. The rearrangement joins TRBV19 to TRBJ2-1; TRBD2 aligns across 14 bases. This CDR3 comprises 17 residues. The V gene end was trimmed by 6 bases and the J gene end by 4 bases; junction bases not matched to a gene: 8. Germline V gene lookup returns CDR1 LNHDA and CDR2 SQIVND (reference sequence). CDR3 bases: TGTGCCAGTAGCCCGGGACTAGCGGGAGTACGATACAATGAGCAGTTCTTC. The encoded protein is CASSPGLAGVRYNEQFF.

The gene calls are TRBV5-1 and TRBJ2-1, with 8 bases lining up with TRBD1. Germline V lookup: CDR1 SGHRS, CDR2 YFSETQ. This CDR3 contains 16 residues. V dropped 4 bases and J dropped 7; count of bases not matched to a gene: 13. CDR3 DNA: TGCGCCAGCAGCACGGGACAGGTCCAACTCACGAATGAGCAGTTCTTC. It encodes CASSTGQVQLTNEQFF.

The J gene is TRBJ1-4, the V gene TRBV5-1, with a tentative D call TRBD1 (5 bases). The ends were cut back, 0 bases at V and 5 bases at J, with 8 bases in the middle. Germline V lookup: CDR1 SGHRS, CDR2 YFSETQ. CDR3 length: 14 residues. The CDR3 DNA reads as TGCGCCAGCAGCTTGGTTCAGGGCAATGAAAAACTGTTTTTT. Translating gives CASSLVQGNEKLFF.

In its sample, this clone was seen once. The chain links TRBV5-1 to TRBJ1-4; no definite D call. The CDR3 contains 15 residues. Deletions cut 4 bases from V and 1 base from J, with 11 bases between. Looked up from germline, CDR1 is SGHRS and CDR2 is YFSETQ. The CDR3 sequence: CASSPFEGTNEKLFF. The CDR3 coding sequence is TGCGCCAGCAGCCCCTTTGAGGGAACTAATGAAAAACTGTTTTTT.

The chain links TRBV18 to TRBJ2-3; 7 nucleotides agree with TRBD1. The V and J ends lost 5 bases and 4 bases, in that order; junction bases with no gene match: 9. The CDR3 loop spans 15 amino acids. Germline lookup yields CDR1 KGHSH and CDR2 LQKENI. The CDR3 here is CASSAHRGPADTQYF. The CDR3 DNA reads as TGTGCCAGCTCAGCACACAGGGGTCCCGCAGATACGCAGTATTTT.

The J gene is TRBJ2-5, the V gene TRBV5-1, with a possible D match to TRBD2 (5 bases). The CDR3 length is 13 residues. V was pared by 0 bases and J by 7 bases, with 10 bases between. The germline V gene has CDR1 SGHRS and CDR2 YFSETQ. The CDR3, as DNA: TGCGCCAGCAGCTTGGGGGAGTTGGGGACCCAGTACTTC. Encoded protein: CASSLGELGTQYF. Full variable domain (outside the CDR3, taken from reference TRBV5-1 and TRBJ2-5): KAGVTQTPRYLIKTRGQQVTLSCSPISGHRSVSWYQQTPGQGLQFLFEYFSETQRNKGNFPGRFSGRQFSNSRSEMNVSTLELGDSALYLCASSLGELGTQYFGPGTRLLVL.

The chain combines TRBV7-6 with TRBJ2-2; tentatively, D is TRBD2 (6 bases). Per the germline V gene, CDR1 is SGHVS and CDR2 is FNYEAQ. V gave up 5 bases and J gave up 6 bases, with 19 bases separating them. The CDR3 is 16 amino acids. Here the CDR3 reads CASSVEVPTGAGELFF. The CDR3 DNA sequence: TGTGCCAGCAGCGTGGAGGTTCCAACGGGGGCCGGGGAGCTGTTTTTT. The full variable domain, rest sourced from reference TRBV7-6 and TRBJ2-2, is GAGVSQSPRYKVTKRGQDVALRCDPISGHVSLYWYRQALGQGPEFLTYFNYEAQQDKSGLPNDRFSAERPEGSISTLTIQRTEQRDSAMYRCASSVEVPTGAGELFFGEGSRLTVL.

The V and J genes are TRBV6-4 and TRBJ1-1; TRBD1 is a possible D gene (5 bases). V shed 6 bases and J shed 1 base, with 12 bases lying between them. The CDR3 covers 14 residues. Germline CDR1 reads MRHNA; CDR2 reads SNTAGT. The CDR3 is CASRPSGGNTEAFF. As DNA, the CDR3 is TGTGCCAGCAGACCCTCCGGGGGGAACACTGAAGCTTTCTTT.